The next 18 T cell receptor beta chains were all read from a single sample in a study of blood T cells in healthy people across ages. A sample-barcoded 5' primer and a J-beta primer mix were used in a second PCR of roughly 6 to 12 cycles. One entry per CDR3 protein, called by TCRdb with MiXCR from the 5' RACE reads. The sample lists about 560,000 distinct CDR3 sequences; about a quarter were seen once. The same sample was also studied in work on T cells of mothers and their children.

Sequences were obtained from blood. All receptors derive from a boy between 2 and 10 years old in good health.

This clonotype was counted only a few times. CDR3 region: CATSRDWTEQETQYF. In DNA form, the CDR3 reads TGTGCCACCAGCAGAGATTGGACAGAACAAGAGACCCAGTACTTC. The V call is TRBV15, the J call TRBJ2-5; D might be TRBD1 (6 bases). The CDR3 sequence is 15 residues long. Germline lookup yields CDR1 LNHNV and CDR2 YYDKDF (reference sequence). Trimming cost V 0 bases and J 2 bases, with 10 bases left between them.

This clonotype was counted only a few times. The chain carries TRBV5-1 and TRBJ2-5; perhaps TRBD1 as D (5 bases). Per germline, CDR1 SGHRS and CDR2 YFSETQ. The V end was cut by 5 bases, the J end by 5 bases, with 16 bases between. CDR3 size: 14 residues. CDR3 nucleotides: TGCGCCAGCAGGATTCAGGGTTTCAAGGAGACCCAGTACTTC. Amino acids: CASRIQGFKETQYF.

This chain uses TRBV20-1 with TRBJ2-1; TRBD1 agrees at 7 bases. The CDR3 runs 15 residues. The germline V gene encodes CDR1 DFQATT and CDR2 SNEGSKA (reference sequence). V lost 5 bases and J lost 0; bases outside the gene matches: 7. The CDR3 bases are TGCAGTGCTTCCGGGACAGAGAGCTCCTACAATGAGCAGTTCTTC. Amino acids: CSASGTESSYNEQFF.

The chain carries TRBV7-9 and TRBJ2-2, with 10 positions matching TRBD2. Germline CDR1 is SEHNR and CDR2 is FQNEAQ (reference sequence). This CDR3 is 16 amino acids long. The ends lost 5 bases at V and 3 bases at J; junction bases unmatched: 6. The CDR3 sequence: CASSPGTSADTGELFF. The CDR3, as DNA: TGTGCCAGCAGCCCAGGGACTAGCGCGGACACCGGGGAGCTGTTTTTT.

This clonotype was seen a handful of times. Here the CDR3 DNA reads TGCGCCAGCAGTGAGTCCCTAGCGGGAAACATTCAGTACTTC. It is translated as CASSESLAGNIQYF. The chain joins TRBV10-2 to TRBJ2-4; 8 bases agree with TRBD2. The CDR3 contains 14 residues. The ends lost 0 bases at V and 6 bases at J; junction bases unmatched: 1. Per the germline V gene, CDR1 is WSHSY and CDR2 is SAAADI.

The J gene is TRBJ2-1, the V gene TRBV6-5, with TRBD1 matching 9 bases. Germline V CDR1 and CDR2: MNHEY, SVGAGI. CDR3 length: 15 amino acids. V lost 4 bases to trimming and J lost 3 bases; unmatched junction nucleotides: 4. The CDR3 region is CASSFGTGNYNEQFF. The CDR3 nucleotides are TGTGCCAGCAGTTTCGGGACAGGGAACTACAATGAGCAGTTCTTC.

This clonotype was counted between two and nine times. V and J are TRBV6-1 and TRBJ2-4; unclear D gene. CDR3 size: 10 residues. The germline V and J ends were trimmed by 6 bases and 15 bases, with 12 bases remaining between them. Per the germline V gene, CDR1 is MNHNS and CDR2 is SASEGT. The CDR3, as DNA: TGTGCCAGCAGGGGCAGTTTGTGGTACTTC. This translates into CASRGSLWYF.

This clonotype was found a few times. The genes are TRBV27 and TRBJ2-7; D is perhaps TRBD1 (5 bases). Per the germline V gene, CDR1 is MNHEY and CDR2 is SMNVEV (reference sequence). The germline V and J ends were trimmed by 3 bases and 2 bases, with 17 bases remaining between them. The CDR3 length is 16 residues. The DNA for the CDR3 is TGTGCCAGCAGTTTGATTGGCAGGGTGAGGCCCTACGAGCAGTACTTC. Its protein product is CASSLIGRVRPYEQYF.

In this sample, this clonotype turned up a few times. The rearrangement links TRBV4-3 to TRBJ2-5; no definite D call. The V gene's germline CDR1 is LGHNA and CDR2 YSLEER. This CDR3 comprises 15 residues. The V gene lost 0 bases and the J gene lost 1 base, with 9 bases spanning the gap. The DNA of the CDR3 is TGCGCCAGCAGCCAAGATCGAACAGCCCAAGAGACCCAGTACTTC. Amino acids: CASSQDRTAQETQYF.

This clonotype was recorded a few times. The rearrangement links TRBV4-1 to TRBJ1-2; 10 bases are a match to TRBD1. The trim removed 0 bases at V and 7 bases at J, leaving 5 bases unmatched. The CDR3 covers 15 residues. Germline V lookup: CDR1 MGHRA, CDR2 YSYEKL. CDR3 sequence: CASSQERQGARGYTF. In DNA form, the CDR3 reads TGCGCCAGCAGCCAAGAAAGACAGGGGGCGCGTGGCTACACCTTC.

CDR3 in DNA: TGTGCCAGCAGCGCTGGGGACTCCGGGCCCTACGAGCAGTACTTC. Translating it yields CASSAGDSGPYEQYF. The chain links TRBV9 to TRBJ2-5; a weak D match, TRBD2 (6 bases). The J call is in doubt because the DNA end fits TRBJ2-7 better. The germline V gene has CDR1 SGDLS and CDR2 YYNGEE. The CDR3 extends over 15 amino acids.

This clonotype was counted only a few times. The gene calls are TRBV11-2 and TRBJ2-1, with 8 bases aligning to TRBD2. Germline V gene data show CDR1 as SGHAT and CDR2 as FQNNGV. The CDR3 is made up of 15 amino acids. The V segment lost 3 bases and the J segment 6 bases; nucleotides outside the gene matches: 7. The CDR3, as DNA: TGTGCCAGCAGCTTTTTCGGGGGGGCTATCAATGAGCAGTTCTTC. Its translation: CASSFFGGAINEQFF.

The CDR3 sequence: CASSFTDRSTEAFF. As DNA, the CDR3 is TGTGCCAGCAGTTTTACGGACAGATCCACTGAAGCTTTCTTT. The V and J genes are TRBV6-5 and TRBJ1-1; TRBD1 is a possible D gene (6 bases). The CDR3 has 14 amino acids. Trimming removed 4 bases from V and 4 bases from J, with 13 bases in between. The germline V gene has CDR1 MNHEY and CDR2 SVGAGI.

This clonotype showed up just once. This may stem from a read error, because a much larger clone lies one nucleotide away. Lacking the conserved final phenylalanine or tryptophan, this CDR3 likely reflects a read error. J is TRBJ2-6 and V is TRBV7-9; the D is unclear. The CDR3 loop spans 15 amino acids. V was pared by 6 bases and J by 0 bases, with 9 bases between. Germline V gives CDR1 SEHNR, CDR2 FQNEAQ (reference sequence). DNA for the CDR3: TGTGCCAGCAGTGGGGAAAGCTCTGGGGCCAACGTCCTGACTTTA. This encodes CASSGESSGANVLTL.

The chain joins TRBV7-9 to TRBJ2-5; TRBD1 might be the D (8 bases). The J call may be incorrect, as the DNA end agrees better with TRBJ2-7. CDR3 length equals 14 residues. Germline V gene sequence: CDR1 SEHNR, CDR2 FQNEAQ (reference sequence). CDR3 region: CASTWTGRAYEQYF. CDR3 in DNA: TGTGCCAGCACCTGGACAGGGAGGGCGTACGAGCAGTACTTC.

In its sample, this clonotype was seen a few times. The V call is TRBV18, the J call TRBJ2-2; 8 nucleotides match TRBD2. CDR3 length equals 15 residues. The junction had 6 bases not matched to a gene; V was cut back by 6 bases and J by 3 bases. Germline V gene sequence: CDR1 KGHSH, CDR2 LQKENI. CDR3 nucleotides: TGTGCCAGCTCCTTCAAGCGGGAGCACACCGGGGAGCTGTTTTTT. Amino acids: CASSFKREHTGELFF.

V gene TRBV20-1 combines with J gene TRBJ2-5; possible D gene TRBD2, 5 bases. Trimming shortened V by 7 bases and J by 4 bases, and 16 bases separated the two germline ends. The CDR3 sequence is 13 residues long. The germline V gene has CDR1 DFQATT and CDR2 SNEGSKA (reference sequence). The CDR3 DNA is TGCAGTGTGCGTCGGGGAGTAGGAGAGACCCAGTACTTC. Amino acids: CSVRRGVGETQYF.

This clonotype has a handful of counts. V and J are TRBV12-5 and TRBJ2-5; perhaps D is TRBD1 or TRBD2 (5 bases each). The J call may be mistaken, given a closer DNA end match to TRBJ2-1. Germline V CDR1 and CDR2: LGHNT, FRNRAP. The CDR3 covers 11 residues. The CDR3 coding sequence is TGTGCTAGTGTGAGGGGAAATGAGCAGTTCTTC. It codes for CASVRGNEQFF.